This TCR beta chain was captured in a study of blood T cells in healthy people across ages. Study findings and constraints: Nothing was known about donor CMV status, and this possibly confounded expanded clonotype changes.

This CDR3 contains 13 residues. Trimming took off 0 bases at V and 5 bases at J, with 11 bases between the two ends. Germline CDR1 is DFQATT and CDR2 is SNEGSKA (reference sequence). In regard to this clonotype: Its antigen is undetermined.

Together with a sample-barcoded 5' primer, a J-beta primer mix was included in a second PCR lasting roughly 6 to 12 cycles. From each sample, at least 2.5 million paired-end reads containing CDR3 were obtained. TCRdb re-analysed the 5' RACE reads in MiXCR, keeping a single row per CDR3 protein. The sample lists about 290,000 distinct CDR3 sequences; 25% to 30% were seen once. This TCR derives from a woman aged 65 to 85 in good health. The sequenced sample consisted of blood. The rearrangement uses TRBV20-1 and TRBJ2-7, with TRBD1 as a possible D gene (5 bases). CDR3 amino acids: CSARDGTRDEQYF. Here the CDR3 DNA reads TGCAGTGCTAGAGATGGAACCAGGGACGAGCAGTACTTC.